The subject of this entry is one TCR beta chain. This clonotype was picked up many times. Its cognate antigen has yet to be identified. Base quality data are lacking; no much larger clone is found one base away. The sample belongs to a study of T cells after yellow fever vaccination (dated by TCRdb to between 2018 and 2020). Regarding the complete study: The SMART-Seq v4 Ultra Low Input RNA kit was used to prepare libraries from fractions with low cell numbers. Bulk TCR alpha and beta repertoires were sequenced longitudinally to track T-cell clones before and after primary and booster YFV17D yellow fever vaccination. Two healthy male donors made up the cohort, one aged 18 to 30 years and the other aged 30 to 40 years. Blood samples were taken at several timepoints before and after primary and secondary immunization, and bulk PBMC replicates and cell subsets were isolated.

Broad study findings and their caveats: The secondary T-cell response was found to be weaker but faster than the primary response, with a peak reached on day 5 rather than on day 15. After the booster, most of the clones that had expanded following primary vaccination were detected again (around 95% of CD4 and 80% to 90% of CD8), which suggests that memory was broadly maintained. Computational filtering was required because FACS-sorted repertoires could contain abundant contaminating clonotypes from the bulk population. The study included only a couple of donors, which limits how far the findings can be generalized. A small fraction of clonotypes showed up in both the CD4 and CD8 compartments, probably as a result of convergent recombination.

This sample's treatment or condition label indicates: live attenuated yellow fever vaccine strain. PBMCs were isolated from peripheral blood using a standard Ficoll-Paque protocol. Dynabeads CD4 and CD8 positive selection kits were used to isolate the CD4 and CD8 T-cell fractions. TriZol was used to extract RNA from bulk PBMCs, from CD4 and CD8 fractions, and from dextramer-positive and dextramer-negative fractions. TCR cDNA was synthesized by 5'RACE template switching, which introduced a universal primer site and unique molecular identifiers. Priming of cDNA synthesis was performed from both the TCR alpha and TCR beta constant segments. Two PCR steps were used to amplify libraries, with sample barcodes and sequencing adapters being added in the second step. Sequencing of the libraries was done on either Illumina HiSeq 2500 (2x100 bp) or NovaSeq (2x150 bp). The original pipeline was this. MIGEC handled demultiplexing of reads and collapsing into UMI consensus sequences, while MiXCR performed V(D)J alignment. Vaccine-responding clonotypes were identified with edgeR using replicate PBMC samples, with FDR below 0.01 and a log2 fold change above 5 up to day 15 being required. Each bulk clonotype was labeled CD4 or CD8 based on which sequenced repertoire, CD4 or CD8, contained the clonotype at higher abundance. The public sequencing data were trimmed at Q25 with fastp and processed into clonotypes with MiXCR by TCRdb, which kept only in-frame beta chains. Entries are consolidated by CDR3 protein sequence, retaining the most common genes and DNA. The V and J calls shown here were made by TCRdb, not taken from the authors' results. The sample includes 100,000 to 150,000 distinct CDR3 sequences, with approximately 7% observed a single time. Clones ranked in the top ten supply roughly 2.6% of the sample.

From the cysteine up to the phenylalanine, the CDR3 has a length of 14 residues. Left in the record is the CDR3 DNA by itself, 42 bases read in frame from the first base. According to the germline V gene, CDR1 reads MNHEY and CDR2 reads SVGAGI. The trim is 0 bases for V and 8 bases for J, with a gap of 10 bases between the germline ends. The TCR sequence derives from a man aged 18-30 years who received the YFV17D yellow fever vaccine. The chain uses TRBV6-5 and TRBJ2-2; the D gene is not confidently resolved. The input for sequencing was CD4+ T cells sorted from PBMCs, taken 10 days after the first yellow fever vaccination. For the CDR3, the sequence is CASSYSRLLGELFF. The DNA sequence follows: TGTGCCAGCAGTTACTCGAGGTTGTTAGGGGAGCTGTTTTTT.